Sequencing of this T cell receptor (beta chain) was carried out in a study of T cells in Graves' hyperthyroidism and ophthalmopathy. Amplified TCR beta CDR3 regions came from RNA transcripts. Primed by the HTBI set, a first-round RT-PCR was run on the TCR CDR3. TCRdb itself ran the multiplex PCR reads through MiXCR, one entry per CDR3 protein. The data contain over 350,000 distinct CDR3 sequences, 14% to 15% of them singletons. The CDR3 is made up of 17 amino acids. V shed 3 bases, J shed 7 bases, and the junction held 9 bases outside the gene matches. Germline assignment: CDR1 KGHDR and CDR2 SFDVKD. Specimen: blood. This sequence joins TRBV24-1 and TRBJ2-1, with 12 nucleotides matching TRBD2. The source is a man between 18 and 35 years old with Graves' ophthalmopathy. The CDR3 here is CATSDGRTSGNRNEQFF. The CDR3 DNA is TGTGCCACCAGTGATGGGAGGACTAGCGGGAATAGGAATGAGCAGTTCTTC.